Included here is one T cell receptor beta chain sequence, with context. The clone's antigen remains unknown. The input lacks base qualities; no much larger clone sits a single base away. Using the deep immunoSEQ assay, TCR CDR3 regions were amplified from genomic DNA by multiplex PCR. Extracted genomic DNA from each cell subset was spread evenly across all wells of several immunoSEQ 96-well plates, with each plate serving as a replicate. For sorted subsets, each replicate PCR was loaded with roughly 200 ng genomic DNA, equivalent to about 30,000 T cell genomes. Purified libraries were quantified with a Qubit 3.0 fluorometer, sized on a Bioanalyzer 2100, and re-quantified with the KAPA Library Quantification kit. Each immunoSEQ 96-well plate was sequenced on its own single-read 150-cycle Illumina NextSeq 550 flow cell. Turning to the authors' computational methods: Because only junctional sequences without quality scores were contained in the immunoSEQ output, filtering matching that applied to full-length reads could not be performed. Sequences were annotated with PyIR, a Python wrapper for IgBLAST v1.9, and V/J genes and CDR3 were assigned using IMGT germline references. Reads were removed for weak V/J assignments (E-value above 1e-6), missing CDR3, stop codons, out-of-frame junctions, or ambiguous translated residues. A V3J clonotype was defined by an identical inferred V gene, J gene, and CDR3 amino acid sequence. Percentage overlap between repertoires was calculated by dividing the number of shared unique clonotypes by the size of the smaller repertoire. Repertoire richness was assessed with RTK rarefaction, the Chao1 estimator, and Recon v2.1 estimates of unobserved clonotypes. Generation probabilities were computed with OLGA for all TCRbeta clonotypes obtained by the gDNA method from several donors. TCRdb took over this immuneACCESS table, retaining in-frame rearrangements with V and J assigned. Such tables are incomplete; in checked studies, under half of the missing clones stem from an unresolved V gene, and the remainder is unexplained. V, J and clone size reflect that table, while D and trimming were determined from the DNA. In this sample the table shows a few million clones, over 85% of which occur a single time. The ten largest clones capture over 1.5% of the sample.

This entry belongs to a study of shared clonotypes between healthy human individuals (dated by TCRdb to about 2020). For the study in its entirety: The cohort included three men and two women between 18 and 49 years of age. For each donor, CD4 naive and CD4 memory were each run on three plates, CD8 naive on two plates, and CD8 memory on one plate. To estimate repertoire size and how much clonotype sharing occurs between individuals, the study deeply sequenced the blood TCR repertoires of five healthy adults. Libraries were prepared and TCR repertoires were sequenced by different laboratories using diverse techniques, in order to increase sequencing depth and limit assay-specific biases. Per donor, leukapheresis produced somewhere between about 0.85 and 9.5 billion PBMCs. The paper's findings and limits, for the study overall: Pairwise subsampling led to the expectation that sequencing depth would affect the degree of clonotype sharing among donors. The genetic and exposure-history diversity represented was limited by the small number of donors. Compared with non-shared clonotypes, clonotypes shared by all four sorted-subset donors had higher generation probabilities. Rarefaction of sorted-subset datasets indicated incomplete sequencing despite the large sequencing depth. Sampling was restricted to blood, and TCR repertoires in tissues likely differ from the TCR repertoires found in blood. When a handful of donors were compared, the shared fraction of clonotypes was approximately 5% for naive CD4, 3% to 4% for naive CD8, 2.3% for memory CD4, and less than 0.45% for memory CD8. Estimated clonotype richness was generally larger for naive than for memory subsets.

Trimming costs V 1 base and J 5 bases, and their ends lie 8 bases apart. Via the germline V gene, CDR1 is MGHRA and CDR2 YSYEKL. Its CDR3 holds 13 amino acids, cysteine through phenylalanine. The retained sequence is limited to the CDR3, 39 bases, with the frame set at the first base. For the CD8 naive samples, CD45RO-negative cells were positively selected for CCR7, yielding a CD45RA+CCR7+ population from which TemRA cells were excluded. Donors were healthy HIV-negative adults with no recently reported acute infections or vaccinations. Every donor was a Caucasian adult living in Nashville, Tennessee, USA. After blood collection by leukapheresis, PBMCs were isolated using Ficoll-Histopaque density gradient centrifugation and then cryopreserved in the vapor phase of liquid nitrogen. Analytical flow cytometry was used to check the purity and quantity of every magnetically sorted T cell population. Each sorted fraction had its genomic DNA isolated and then quantified by UV absorbance on a Nanodrop 2000c.

This sequence originates from a man aged 18-30 years in good health. Some clones in this sample may be carry-over from other donors' samples. The V and J segments used are TRBV4-1 and TRBJ1-1; the D segment cannot be called with confidence. Material for sequencing was naive CD8+ T cells from PBMCs. The sample's cell subset or site, from its label and the paper: CD45RA+CCR7+. This receptor has the CDR3 CASSQGFKTEAFF. The nucleotide sequence reads TGCGCCAGCAGCCAAGGGTTTAAGACTGAAGCTTTCTTT.